These 8 T cell receptor beta chains originate from one sample sequenced in a study of CD8+ T cells in alopecia areata. Treatment here: oral pan-JAK inhibitor, 5-10 mg twice daily. Extracted RNA was reverse transcribed into cDNA, the sequencing template. Profiled with immunoSEQ multiplex PCR; TCRdb holds only in-frame clones, not every one. This sample has fewer than 250,000 clones; approximately 57% occur once, and the top ten carry under 1.2%. The starting material was CD4+ T cells sorted from blood, obtained at week 24, from a patient treated with tofacitinib. All receptors come from a human donor with alopecia areata.

The genes are TRBV30 and TRBJ1-1; D call uncertain. This CDR3 region has 15 residues. CDR1 is GTSNPN, CDR2 SVGIG, per germline (reference sequence). Trimming took off 4 bases at V and 1 base at J, with 16 bases between the two ends. The CDR3 bases are TGTGCCTGGAACCTTAGGCGCAGGTCGAACACTGAAGCTTTCTTT. Encoded protein: CAWNLRRRSNTEAFF. Using reference TRBV30 and TRBJ1-1 for the parts outside the CDR3, the full variable domain is SQTIHQWPATLVQPVGSPLSLECTVEGTSNPNLYWYRQAAGRGLQLLFYSVGIGQISSEVPQNLSASRPQDRQFILSSKKLLLSDSGFYLCAWNLRRRSNTEAFFGQGTRLTVV.

The table lists this clone with a few counts. The chain employs TRBV25-1 and TRBJ1-2; weak D call: TRBD1 (5 bases). Germline V gene sequence: CDR1 MGHDK, CDR2 SYGVNS. Trimming removed 3 bases at V and 8 bases at J, with 19 bases between. The CDR3 length is 15 residues. CDR3 nucleotide sequence: TGTGCCAGCAGTGAGCTGGGGACCAGTGCTATGGGCTACACCTTC. Translation: CASSELGTSAMGYTF.

This chain connects TRBV30 to TRBJ2-7; 10 bases are a match to TRBD1. Germline V gene lookup returns CDR1 GTSNPN and CDR2 SVGIG (reference sequence). Unmatched junction bases numbered 8, after V lost 3 bases and J lost 0 bases. The CDR3 consists of 16 residues. CDR3 nucleotide sequence: TGTGCCTGGAGATCTGCCGGGACAGGGGCCTCCTACGAGCAGTACTTC. Its protein is CAWRSAGTGASYEQYF.

This rearrangement joins TRBV7-2 to TRBJ2-7, with D perhaps assigned TRBD1 or TRBD2 (5 bases each). The ends were cut back, 2 bases at V and 0 bases at J, with 14 bases in the middle. The CDR3 runs to 16 residues. Germline values: CDR1 SGHTA, CDR2 FQGNSA. The chain's CDR3 is CASSLRGASGSYEQYF. The CDR3 DNA is TGTGCCAGCAGCTTACGAGGGGCGTCAGGCTCCTACGAGCAGTACTTC.

Points on this clone: At one boundary the junction diverges from the germline segment, which might be a read error. This chain connects TRBV25-1 to TRBJ1-4; D is undetermined. From germline, CDR1 is MGHDK and CDR2 SYGVNS. The CDR3 extends over 13 amino acids. This chain's CDR3 is CAGSVLLGEKLFF. The CDR3 nucleotides read TGTGCCGGCAGTGTCTTACTAGGCGAAAAACTGTTTTTT.

The chain has TRBV27 and TRBJ1-2, with D unresolved. V was clipped by 1 base and J by 8 bases, with 17 bases between them. CDR3 length: 15 amino acids. Germline V gene data show CDR1 as MNHEY and CDR2 as SMNVEV (reference sequence). The CDR3 coding sequence is TGTGCCAGCAGTTTATTCGTGGACCGTTTGGAGGGCTACACCTTC. This encodes CASSLFVDRLEGYTF.

This clone was seen a few times. The sample carries other DNA sequences with the same CDR3. The chain couples TRBV29-1 to TRBJ2-3; TRBD2 agrees at 8 bases. V lost 4 bases to trimming and J lost 0 bases; unmatched junction nucleotides: 6. Germline V gene lookup returns CDR1 SQVTM and CDR2 ANQGSEA. CDR3 length: 15 amino acids. CDR3 sequence (DNA): TGCAGCGTTGTGGGAAGCGGGGGAAGCACAGATACGCAGTATTTT. This encodes CSVVGSGGSTDTQYF.

The chain combines TRBV30 with TRBJ1-2; 7 bases match TRBD1. Trimming took 4 bases from V and 4 from J; bases not matched to a gene: 12. The CDR3 runs to 15 residues. CDR1 and CDR2 from the germline V gene are GTSNPN and SVGIG (reference sequence). The CDR3, as DNA: TGTGCCTGGACTCCCCTACCTACAGGGGCCTATGGCTACACCTTC. It encodes CAWTPLPTGAYGYTF.